One sample yielded the 22 T cell receptor beta chains listed below, sequenced in a study of quantifying T cell responses using KT2 cells. In the study overall: cDNA was made from DNase-treated RNA using alpha and beta constant primers.

Each cDNA got a UMI-containing oligo ligated at its 3' end. First-round PCR used three to four cycles and beta primers RC1.1 and RC1.2 covering TRBC1 and TRBC2. From the UMI-ligation and nested PCR reads, TCRdb called clonotypes with MiXCR, one entry per CDR3 protein. The data hold fewer than 40,000 distinct CDR3 sequences, with 7.3% observed a single time. Sequenced material: PBMCs spiked with cells of the T cell clone KT2. The source of these receptors is a human donor.

This clonotype was counted ten times or more. The J gene is TRBJ2-4, the V gene TRBV5-4, with 8 positions matching TRBD1. Germline CDR1 is SGHNT and CDR2 is YYREEE (reference sequence). The V gene end was trimmed by 4 bases and the J gene end by 4 bases; junction bases not matched to a gene: 13. CDR3 length: 17 amino acids. The DNA for the CDR3 is TGTGCCAGCAGCGTTGCCGGGACAGGTGTCTTAAAAAACATTCAGTACTTC. This sequence encodes CASSVAGTGVLKNIQYF.

The V and J genes are TRBV11-1 and TRBJ2-1; TRBD2 might be the D (5 bases). V lost 4 bases, J lost 3 bases, and 7 bases lay in between. Germline lookup yields CDR1 SGHAT and CDR2 FQDESV (reference sequence). The CDR3 is made up of 13 amino acids. DNA for the CDR3: TGTGCCAGCAGCTCTACTAGCTACAATGAGCAGTTCTTC. Translated, it gives CASSSTSYNEQFF.

The V gene is TRBV23-1, the J gene TRBJ2-7; 9 bases match TRBD2. TRBV23-1 is reported as an ORF; its role is uncertain. The CDR3 totals 15 residues. The J segment lost 2 bases and the V segment lost 5 bases, leaving 7 bases of the junction unmatched. The chain's CDR3 is CASSRRLAATYEQYF. The CDR3 coding sequence is TGCGCCAGCAGTAGAAGACTAGCGGCAACCTACGAGCAGTACTTC.

The chain has TRBV2 and TRBJ1-6; TRBD1 agrees at 8 bases. Germline loops: CDR1 SNHLY, CDR2 FYNNEI. CDR3 length equals 15 residues. Germline trimming cut 7 bases from V and 7 bases from J; bases unmatched to any gene: 9. The DNA of the CDR3 is TGTGCCAGCATGATTGGGACAGGACGGAATTCACCCCTCCACTTT. Translation: CASMIGTGRNSPLHF.

This clonotype appeared many times. The CDR3 DNA sequence: TGTGCCAGCAGCCGGACTAGCGGTTACGAGCAGTACTTC. Translation: CASSRTSGYEQYF. The chain joins TRBV12-3 or TRBV12-4 to TRBJ2-7; TRBD2 aligns across 10 bases. Germline trimming cut 6 bases from V and 4 bases from J; bases unmatched to any gene: 3. This CDR3 has 13 residues.

This clonotype occurred many times. The CDR3 DNA sequence: TGTGCCAGCAGCTTAGGGGGGGCGCTCCCCTCACCCCTCCACTTT. This gives the protein CASSLGGALPSPLHF. The V gene is TRBV5-5, the J gene TRBJ1-6, with D possibly being TRBD1 (6 bases). This CDR3 has 15 amino acids. V was cut by 2 bases and J by 10 bases, with 16 bases left in between. Germline values: CDR1 SGHKS, CDR2 YYEKEE (reference sequence).

This clonotype came up many times. This chain uses TRBV15 with TRBJ1-2; 10 bases map to TRBD1. J was trimmed by 2 bases and V by 3 bases; bases with no gene match: 3. This CDR3 is built from 15 residues. Germline V lookup: CDR1 LNHNV, CDR2 YYDKDF (reference sequence). The CDR3 here is CATSRRDRGNYGYTF. For the CDR3, the DNA is TGTGCCACCAGCAGGAGGGACAGGGGAAACTATGGCTACACCTTC.

This sequence joins TRBV7-2 and TRBJ2-1; 12 nucleotides line up with TRBD2. This CDR3 has 18 residues. Germline loops: CDR1 SGHTA, CDR2 FQGNSA. V gave up 1 base and J gave up 5 bases; unmatched junction bases: 9. The CDR3 here is CASSLGLAGGPEHNEQFF. DNA for the CDR3: TGTGCCAGCAGCTTAGGCCTAGCGGGAGGGCCGGAACACAATGAGCAGTTCTTC. The full variable domain, completed using reference TRBV7-2 and TRBJ2-1, is GAGVSQSPSNKVTEKGKDVELRCDPISGHTALYWYRQSLGQGLEFLIYFQGNSAPDKSGLPSDRFSAERTGGSVSTLTIQRTQQEDSAVYLCASSLGLAGGPEHNEQFFGPGTRLTVL.

This chain connects TRBV21-1 to TRBJ2-1; the table calls TRBD2, which could not be checked here. TRBV21-1 is recorded as a pseudogene. CDR3 length: 19 residues. This CDR3 is CASSKGGTSAAINYNEQFF. CDR3 in DNA: TGTGCCAGCAGCAAAGGCGGGACTAGCGCCGCGATAAATTACAATGAGCAGTTCTTC.

This clonotype was seen many times. This chain uses TRBV28 with TRBJ2-2; 10 bases align to TRBD2. The V gene's germline CDR1 is MDHEN and CDR2 SYDVKM. The trim removed 5 bases at V and 6 bases at J, leaving 3 bases unmatched. This CDR3 has 14 amino acids. CDR3 residues: CASSKAGGPGELFF. Here the CDR3 DNA reads TGTGCCAGCAGTAAAGCGGGAGGGCCCGGGGAGCTGTTTTTT.

Only a few counts were recorded for this clonotype. This rearrangement joins TRBV27 to TRBJ2-1; 7 bases are a match to TRBD2. CDR1 is MNHEY, CDR2 SMNVEV, per germline (reference sequence). After removal of 3 bases from V and 1 base from J, the junction contained 6 bases not matched to a gene. CDR3 length equals 16 residues. The CDR3 loop is CASSFTGGASYNEQFF. CDR3 in DNA: TGTGCCAGCAGTTTTACGGGAGGAGCTTCCTACAATGAGCAGTTCTTC.

This clonotype occurred a few times. The genes are TRBV10-3 and TRBJ2-3, with D maybe TRBD2 (6 bases). This CDR3 has 16 amino acids. The V gene lost 4 bases and the J gene lost 5 bases, with 19 bases spanning the gap. Germline V CDR1 and CDR2: ENHRY, SYGVKD. The CDR3 DNA sequence: TGTGCCATCAGTGTAGGGGCTTCGGGAGCAAGAGATACGCAGTATTTT. This codes for CAISVGASGARDTQYF.

This clonotype was counted a few times. The V gene is TRBV10-3, the J gene TRBJ1-1, with TRBD1 matching 7 bases. J was trimmed by 4 bases and V by 6 bases; bases with no gene match: 5. The CDR3 consists of 13 residues. Germline CDR1 ENHRY, CDR2 SYGVKD. The CDR3 region is CAIREGAATEAFF. CDR3 DNA: TGTGCCATCAGGGAGGGGGCGGCCACTGAAGCTTTCTTT.

This clonotype was recorded many times. The chain recombines TRBV5-1 with TRBJ2-2; 7 bases are shared with TRBD1. The CDR3 extends over 14 amino acids. The V segment lost 4 bases and the J segment 5 bases; nucleotides outside the gene matches: 5. Germline CDR1 SGHRS, CDR2 YFSETQ. The CDR3, as DNA: TGCGCCAGCAGCCGCGTGACAGGGACCGGGGAGCTGTTTTTT. This gives the protein CASSRVTGTGELFF.

A word on this clonotype: This may stem from a read error, because a much larger clone lies one nucleotide away. This likely comes from a read error, as the CDR3 has no conserved phenylalanine or tryptophan at its end. V gene TRBV5-6 combines with J gene TRBJ1-2, with 10 bases identical to TRBD1. Germline CDR1 reads SGHDT; CDR2 reads YYEEEE. The V segment lost 1 base and the J segment 6 bases; nucleotides outside the gene matches: 3. This CDR3 has 14 residues. CDR3 nucleotide sequence: TGTGCCAGCAGCTTGAGACAGGGGGCAGATGGCTACACCTTA. Translated: CASSLRQGADGYTL.

This clonotype showed up many times. The chain combines TRBV6-2 or TRBV6-3 with TRBJ2-1; D call uncertain. Trimming pared 0 bases from V and 5 bases from J, leaving 20 bases between. The CDR3 is made up of 18 amino acids. The V gene's germline CDR1 is MNHEY and CDR2 SVGEGT. The CDR3, as DNA: TGTGCCAGCAGTTACTCGTCCTGGACGACCACCCTTGACAATGAGCAGTTCTTC. Protein: CASSYSSWTTTLDNEQFF.

This clonotype was observed at least ten times. This sequence joins TRBV10-3 and TRBJ2-3, with 9 bases lining up with TRBD2. The V gene's germline CDR1 is ENHRY and CDR2 SYGVKD. V lost 3 bases and J lost 7; bases outside the gene matches: 14. The CDR3 covers 17 residues. In DNA form, the CDR3 reads TGTGCCATCAGTGAAGGCGGGAGGGCCCTGGTAGCGAATACGCAGTATTTT. Encoded protein: CAISEGGRALVANTQYF.

This clonotype has just a few counts. The chain couples TRBV24-1 to TRBJ2-7; either TRBD1 or TRBD2 may supply D (6 bases each). CDR1 is KGHDR, CDR2 SFDVKD, per germline. The CDR3 contains 15 residues. V was shortened by 5 bases and J by 0 bases, with 13 bases between the two germline ends. The CDR3 reads CATSAAGGPSYEQYF. The CDR3 DNA follows: TGTGCCACCAGTGCGGCCGGGGGCCCCTCCTACGAGCAGTACTTC.

This clonotype came up many times. The chain carries TRBV9 and TRBJ2-3, with 14 bases that match TRBD2. With 0 bases clipped from V and 5 bases from J, the junction kept 2 bases outside the gene matches. This CDR3 is built from 16 residues. Germline-derived CDR1 and CDR2 are SGDLS and YYNGEE. The CDR3 here is CASSVEGLAGVDTQYF. In DNA, the CDR3 is TGTGCCAGCAGCGTAGAGGGACTAGCGGGAGTAGATACGCAGTATTTT. The full variable domain, its missing parts supplied by reference TRBV9 and TRBJ2-3, is DSGVTQTPKHLITATGQRVTLRCSPRSGDLSVYWYQQSLDQGLQFLIQYYNGEERAKGNILERFSAQQFPDLHSELNLSSLELGDSALYFCASSVEGLAGVDTQYFGPGTRLTVL.

This clonotype appeared many times. The chain links TRBV29-1 to TRBJ2-4; 7 bases fit TRBD2. The CDR3 runs to 15 residues. The germline V gene encodes CDR1 SQVTM and CDR2 ANQGSEA. The trim removed 3 bases at V and 0 bases at J, leaving 5 bases unmatched. CDR3 sequence: CSVEFQRGAKNIQYF. The CDR3 nucleotides read TGCAGCGTTGAGTTCCAGCGGGGAGCCAAAAACATTCAGTACTTC.

This chain connects TRBV4-3 to TRBJ2-3; 7 nucleotides agree with TRBD2. This CDR3 is 15 amino acids long. CDR1 LGHNA and CDR2 YSLEER come from the germline V gene. The J segment lost 0 bases and the V segment lost 4 bases, leaving 4 bases of the junction unmatched. CDR3 in amino acids: CASSRGGVSTDTQYF. The CDR3 coding sequence is TGCGCCAGCAGCCGGGGGGGGGTTAGCACAGATACGCAGTATTTT.

This clonotype was found many times. The chain is built from TRBV5-4 and TRBJ2-7; 8 positions agree with TRBD1. Losses at the gene ends were 2 bases for V and 3 bases for J; bases not matched to a gene: 1. The CDR3 loop spans 13 amino acids. Germline CDR1 is SGHNT and CDR2 is YYREEE (reference sequence). CDR3 residues: CASSLDRGYEQYF. The CDR3 DNA reads TGTGCCAGCAGCTTAGACAGGGGCTACGAGCAGTACTTC.